The rows below give T cell receptor beta chains drawn from one sample of a study of blood T cell repertoires in COVID-19. Method: immunoSEQ multiplex PCR; TCRdb's copy keeps in-frame clones and lacks some. Found here are approximately 280,000 clones, about nine tenths of them singletons; the top ten hold 2% to 2.5%. The sample comprised peripheral blood. These receptors were obtained from a man aged 50 to 59 with acute or convalescent COVID-19. Both conserved end residues are part of each CDR3. Fields, in order: CDR3 protein, D gene, V gene, J gene. D genes are given only for firm matches.

CASSLGDYWQPQHF	-	TRBV7-9	TRBJ1-5
CASSLEGATGEKLFF	TRBD1	TRBV5-1	TRBJ1-4
CASSSGSGDTQYF	-	TRBV5-1	TRBJ2-3
CATSDGQGGTYNEQFF	TRBD1	TRBV24-1	TRBJ2-1
CASSSGTSGGLETQYF	TRBD2	TRBV5-4	TRBJ2-5
CASTDSGEKLFF	-	TRBV5-1	TRBJ1-4
CASSSGQVGGYTF	TRBD1	TRBV7-9	TRBJ1-2
CASRRDNYEQYF	-	TRBV12-3/TRBV12-4	TRBJ2-7
CASRRTGHYEQYF	TRBD1	TRBV6-5	TRBJ2-7
CAWRRVGQPQHF	-	TRBV30	TRBJ1-5
CASGLVSGWAGELFF	-	TRBV12-5	TRBJ2-2
CASSPNRAPMNTEAFF	-	TRBV5-1	TRBJ1-1
CASRGGSTEAFF	-	TRBV6-6	TRBJ1-1
CASHDREGYGYTF	TRBD1	TRBV18	TRBJ1-2
CASSIAQSNEKLFF	-	TRBV19	TRBJ1-4
CASSNRDTFYEQYF	-	TRBV6-2/TRBV6-3	TRBJ2-7
CASSIGTGGYGYTF	TRBD1	TRBV5-1	TRBJ1-2
CASSPVAGGKETQYF	TRBD2	TRBV5-1	TRBJ2-5
CASTLIPTTEAFF	-	TRBV6-5	TRBJ1-1
CASSPRTGTEAFF	TRBD1	TRBV25-1	TRBJ1-1
CASSFRQGDQPQHF	TRBD1	TRBV5-5	TRBJ1-5
CASSLYSLYEQFF	-	TRBV7-2	TRBJ2-1
CASSRGGRGETQYF	-	TRBV5-5	TRBJ2-5
CASSLGQGGSGQPQHF	TRBD1	TRBV18	TRBJ1-5
CASSELARQETQYF	TRBD2	TRBV27	TRBJ2-5
CASSPYRGPTEAFF	TRBD1	TRBV9	TRBJ1-1
CASSGDPRDSYSYEQYF	TRBD1	TRBV2	TRBJ2-7
CASSYVEGKGEQFF	-	TRBV6-6	TRBJ2-1
CASTQGGNEQFF	-	TRBV14	TRBJ2-1
CASSQSGQGITEAFF	TRBD1	TRBV18	TRBJ1-1
CASSYASSSYEQYF	-	TRBV6-5	TRBJ2-7
CASNLPGQGASPSTDTQYF	-	TRBV21-1	TRBJ2-3
CASSWGQTNYGYTF	TRBD1	TRBV5-6	TRBJ1-2